The T cell receptor beta chain described here comes from a study of T cells after yellow fever vaccination. Findings and limits, study-wide: By day 5 rather than day 15, the secondary response had peaked, though it was weaker. Researchers cautioned that FACS-sorted repertoires could harbor abundant clonotypes contaminating from the bulk population.

V dropped 1 base and J dropped 6; count of bases not matched to a gene: 6. The CDR3 contains 15 residues. Germline CDR1 reads SGHRS; CDR2 reads YFSETQ. A universal primer site and UMIs were added as TCR cDNA was made by 5'RACE template switching. TCRdb independently ran MiXCR on the 5' RACE reads; one entry per CDR3 protein. The table has more than 350,000 distinct CDR3 sequences, more than 9% seen once. On this clonotype itself: The antigen remains unidentified.

The specimen comprised PBMCs, sampled on the day of the first yellow fever vaccination. This receptor was identified in a man aged 18 to 29 who received the YFV17D yellow fever vaccine. The rearrangement links TRBV5-1 to TRBJ2-3; 9 nucleotides align to TRBD2. The CDR3 is CASSLNPAGGDTQYF. CDR3 DNA sequence: TGCGCCAGCAGCTTGAATCCAGCGGGGGGCGATACGCAGTATTTT.